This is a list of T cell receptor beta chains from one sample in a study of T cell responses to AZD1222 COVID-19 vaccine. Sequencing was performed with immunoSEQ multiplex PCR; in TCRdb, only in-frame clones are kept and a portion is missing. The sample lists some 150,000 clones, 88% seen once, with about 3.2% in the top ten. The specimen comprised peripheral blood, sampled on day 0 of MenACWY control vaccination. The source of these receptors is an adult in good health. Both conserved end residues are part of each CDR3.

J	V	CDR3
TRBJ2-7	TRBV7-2	CASSPREGSYEQYF
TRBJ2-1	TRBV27	CASRIQGFSYNEQFF
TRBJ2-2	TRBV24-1	CATSDQGQGGTELFF
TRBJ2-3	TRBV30	CAWSSGVITDTQYF
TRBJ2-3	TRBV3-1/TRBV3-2	CASSTRGTDTQYF
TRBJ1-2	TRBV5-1	CASSLASGPGYTF
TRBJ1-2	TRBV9	CASSGVTGYYGYTF
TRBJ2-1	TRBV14	CASSQSSGAHQLF
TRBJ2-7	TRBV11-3	CASSLQGLAGTYEQYF
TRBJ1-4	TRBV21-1	CASSTRPYGEKLFF
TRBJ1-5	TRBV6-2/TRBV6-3	CASSKYGSTGNQPQHF
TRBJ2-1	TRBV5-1	CASSFLAGGQDEQFF
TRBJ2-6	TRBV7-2	CASSPNGQILSGANVLTF
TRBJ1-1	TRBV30	CAADMTGQGEAFF
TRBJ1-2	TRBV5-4	CASTKLNYGYTF
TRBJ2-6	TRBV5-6	CASSFGVSGANVLTF
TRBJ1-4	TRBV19	CASTRGTRANEKLFF
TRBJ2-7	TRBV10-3	CAIRTGTGGSYEQYF
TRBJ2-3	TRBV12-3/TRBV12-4	CASSPWEDTQYF
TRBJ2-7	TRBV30	CACTGEREQYF
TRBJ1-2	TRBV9	CASSDAGLYGYTF
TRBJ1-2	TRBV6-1	CASSDRLATGGYTF
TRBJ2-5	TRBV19	CASSTGLAGWETQYF
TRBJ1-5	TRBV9	CASSPGQGQYQPQHF
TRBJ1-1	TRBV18	CASSPLGTEIIMNTEAFF
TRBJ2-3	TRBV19	CASSSRRAAGGSSGTQYF
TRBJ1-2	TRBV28	CASSSQAWKGYTF
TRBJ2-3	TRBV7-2	CASSPRDRGTDTQYF
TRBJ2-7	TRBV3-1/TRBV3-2	CASSQLPSSYEQYF
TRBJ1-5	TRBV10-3	CATGGGNQPQHF
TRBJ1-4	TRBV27	CASSLEPDTEIAKLFF
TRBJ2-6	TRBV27	CASSPTDRVSGANVLTF